The rows below give T cell receptor beta chains drawn from one sample of a study of CD8+CD57+ T cells in acquired aplastic anemia. In TCRdb, the reads were re-called with MiXCR into one record per CDR3 protein. Found here are under 200,000 distinct CDR3 sequences, 71% of them singletons; the top ten hold approximately 42%. The specimen was sorted CD4+, CD8+, or CD8+CD57+ T cells (not recorded which) from PBMCs. These receptors were obtained from a human donor with aplastic anemia. Both conserved end residues are part of each CDR3. The D gene is left open where the match is weak. The size field is filled for only some rows; it gives once, few, many or a size class.

CSSTGSNKETQYF | TGCAGTTCCACAGGGTCTAATAAAGAGACCCAGTACTTC | TRBV20-1 | . | . | TRBJ2-5
CASSQEMGADTQYF | TGTGCCAGCAGCCAAGAAATGGGAGCAGATACGCAGTATTTT | TRBV14 | . | . | TRBJ2-3
CATSEGNGYGYTF | TGTGCCACCAGTGAAGGGAATGGCTATGGCTACACCTTC | TRBV24-1 | . | . | TRBJ1-2
CASRSAGRSVDTQYF | TGTGCCAGCAGGTCAGCGGGGCGGAGTGTAGATACGCAGTATTTT | TRBV5-5 | . | TRBD2 | TRBJ2-3
CASSDFPFTDTQYF | TGTGCCAGCAGTGACTTCCCTTTCACAGATACGCAGTATTTT | TRBV7-3 | . | . | TRBJ2-3
CASTDNSPLHF | TGTGCCAGCACCGATAATTCACCCCTCCACTTT | TRBV7-2 | . | . | TRBJ1-6
CASSEADGANYGYTF | TGTGCCAGCAGTGAAGCGGACGGAGCTAACTATGGCTACACCTTC | TRBV6-1 | . | . | TRBJ1-2
CSATSGTGIHGYTF | TGCAGTGCTACCTCCGGGACAGGGATACATGGCTACACCTTC | TRBV20-1 | . | TRBD1 | TRBJ1-2
CASSPRDGLMNGYTF | TGTGCCAGCAGTCCTCGGGACGGACTAATGAACGGCTACACCTTC | TRBV6-1 | . | . | TRBJ1-2
CASGRYNEQFF | TGTGCCAGCGGTAGGTACAATGAGCAGTTCTTC | TRBV9 | . | . | TRBJ2-1
CSAFTGGYTDTQYF | TGCAGTGCTTTTACAGGGGGGTACACAGATACGCAGTATTTT | TRBV20-1 | . | TRBD1 | TRBJ2-3
CASSGGTRNQPQHF | TGCGCCAGCAGCGGCGGGACACGAAATCAGCCCCAGCATTTT | TRBV10-2 | . | . | TRBJ1-5
CASSEGAGVYEQYF | TGCGCCAGCAGTGAAGGTGCGGGAGTCTACGAGCAGTACTTC | TRBV10-1 | . | TRBD2 | TRBJ2-7
CASTPVGNEQFF | TGTGCCAGCACCCCCGTGGGCAATGAGCAGTTCTTC | TRBV7-9 | . | . | TRBJ2-1
CSVSGQGDTGELFF | TGCAGTGTATCCGGACAGGGAGACACCGGGGAGCTGTTTTTT | TRBV20-1 | many | TRBD1 | TRBJ2-2
CASSESGGVGEQYF | TGTGCCAGCAGTGAAAGTGGCGGGGTAGGTGAGCAGTACTTC | TRBV2 | . | . | TRBJ2-7
CASSVRGGVGTEAFF | TGTGCCAGCAGCGTACGGGGGGGTGTTGGCACTGAAGCTTTCTTT | TRBV9 | . | . | TRBJ1-1
CATSDSGLAGTDTQYF | TGTGCCACCAGTGATTCGGGACTAGCGGGAACAGATACGCAGTATTTT | TRBV24-1 | . | TRBD2 | TRBJ2-3
CASSLEPGGNHGYTF | TGTGCCAGCAGCTTAGAGCCGGGGGGAAATCATGGCTACACCTTC | TRBV7-9 | . | . | TRBJ1-2
CASSTGTGSGELFF | TGTGCCAGCAGCACCGGGACAGGGAGCGGGGAGCTGTTTTTT | TRBV7-3 | . | TRBD1 | TRBJ2-2
CAISDIDYQDTEAFF | TGTGCCATCAGTGATATCGACTACCAGGACACTGAAGCTTTCTTT | TRBV10-3 | . | . | TRBJ1-1
CSARDRNGSTGELFF | TGCAGTGCTAGAGATCGTAACGGGTCCACCGGGGAGCTGTTTTTT | TRBV20-1 | . | . | TRBJ2-2
CSVAAGSGSYNEQFF | TGCAGCGTTGCCGCTGGCAGCGGTTCCTACAATGAGCAGTTCTTC | TRBV29-1 | . | . | TRBJ2-1
CATSPPRDRATEAFF | TGTGCCACCAGCCCGCCCCGAGACAGGGCTACTGAAGCTTTCTTT | TRBV15 | . | TRBD1 | TRBJ1-1
CATSRDSGYNEKLFF | TGTGCCACCAGCAGAGATAGTGGGTATAATGAAAAACTGTTTTTT | TRBV15 | . | . | TRBJ1-4
CASGLGQGNNEQFF | TGCGCCAGCGGCTTGGGGCAGGGGAACAATGAGCAGTTCTTC | TRBV5-1 | . | . | TRBJ2-1
CSTPQNTGELFF | TGCAGTACCCCTCAGAACACCGGGGAGCTGTTTTTT | TRBV20-1 | . | . | TRBJ2-2
CATSGTANTGELFF | TGTGCCACCTCCGGGACTGCGAACACCGGGGAGCTGTTTTTT | TRBV10-3 | . | . | TRBJ2-2
CASRRGTGDYGYTF | TGTGCCAGCAGAAGGGGGACGGGGGACTATGGCTACACCTTC | TRBV9 | . | . | TRBJ1-2
CAIGGSYEQYF | TGTGCCATCGGGGGATCCTACGAGCAGTACTTC | TRBV10-3 | . | . | TRBJ2-7
CASSFREPSYNSPLHF | TGTGCCAGCAGCTTCCGGGAACCCTCCTATAATTCACCCCTCCACTTT | TRBV7-3 | . | . | TRBJ1-6
CSASPFEGNTEAFF | TGCAGTGCTAGCCCGTTCGAGGGGAACACTGAAGCTTTCTTT | TRBV20-1 | . | . | TRBJ1-1
CASSPQGYNEQFF | TGTGCCAGCAGCCCCCAGGGCTACAATGAGCAGTTCTTC | TRBV7-8 | . | . | TRBJ2-1
CASSYPGDYGYTF | TGTGCCAGCAGTTACCCAGGGGACTATGGCTACACCTTC | TRBV12-3/TRBV12-4 | . | . | TRBJ1-2
CASSVLRPGTGDTEAFF | TGTGCCAGCAGCGTTCTTCGTCCTGGGACAGGGGACACTGAAGCTTTCTTT | TRBV6-5 | . | TRBD1 | TRBJ1-1
CASSLRLAGGSSYNEQFF | TGTGCCAGCAGCTTGAGGCTAGCGGGGGGGAGCTCCTACAATGAGCAGTTCTTC | TRBV7-2 | . | TRBD2 | TRBJ2-1
CATSRSSYEQYF | TGTGCCACCAGCCGTTCTTCCTACGAGCAGTACTTC | TRBV15 | . | . | TRBJ2-7
CASSIGDSQETQYF | TGTGCCAGTAGTATTGGCGATTCACAAGAGACCCAGTACTTC | TRBV19 | many | . | TRBJ2-5
CSGKLGFTDTQYF | TGCAGCGGCAAGCTAGGGTTCACAGACACGCAGTATTTT | TRBV29-1 | . | . | TRBJ2-3
CASSYSTSGAYNEQFF | TGTGCCAGCAGTTACTCCACTAGCGGGGCCTACAATGAGCAGTTCTTC | TRBV6-5 | . | TRBD2 | TRBJ2-1
CSLHGGKNRYEQYF | TGCAGTCTACATGGCGGGAAAAATCGCTACGAGCAGTACTTC | TRBV20-1 | . | . | TRBJ2-7
CASSDSGLSYEQYF | TGTGCCAGCAGTGATTCAGGCTTATCCTACGAGCAGTACTTC | TRBV2 | . | . | TRBJ2-7
CASRDGTATETQYF | TGTGCCAGTAGGGACGGGACAGCAACAGAGACCCAGTACTTC | TRBV19 | few | TRBD1 | TRBJ2-5
CASSGDSGGLFF | TGTGCCAGCAGTGGCGATAGCGGGGGGCTGTTTTTT | TRBV6-4 | many | TRBD2 | TRBJ2-2
CSASGRARETQYF | TGCAGTGCTAGCGGGAGGGCCAGGGAGACCCAGTACTTC | TRBV20-1 | many | TRBD2 | TRBJ2-5
CASSRVAGVTYEQYF | TGCGCCAGCAGCCGCGTAGCGGGAGTGACCTACGAGCAGTACTTC | TRBV4-1 | . | TRBD2 | TRBJ2-7